The 23 T cell receptor beta chains listed next were all sequenced from one sample in a study of T cell changes during pregnancy in multiple sclerosis. Method: immunoSEQ multiplex PCR; TCRdb's copy keeps in-frame clones and lacks some. The sample has roughly 49,000 clones, approximately 95% seen once. The sample was CD8+ T cells from peripheral blood mononuclear cells, taken in the first trimester of pregnancy. Source of these receptors: a female donor with multiple sclerosis, enrolled in a pregnancy study.

This clone was counted once. This rearrangement joins TRBV10-3 to TRBJ2-7, with 9 bases aligning to TRBD1. The CDR3 covers 15 residues. Trimming at V came to 4 bases and at J to 9 bases, leaving 13 bases not matched to a gene. Germline V gene data show CDR1 as ENHRY and CDR2 as SYGVKD. CDR3 sequence reads: CAISGALRDRVLQYF. The CDR3 DNA is TGTGCCATCAGTGGGGCTCTCCGGGACAGGGTTTTGCAGTACTTC.

This chain joins TRBV7-9 and TRBJ2-1, with 11 bases aligning to TRBD1. V gave up 3 bases and J gave up 6 bases; unmatched junction bases: 4. The CDR3 sequence is 15 residues long. CDR1 and CDR2 (germline): SEHNR, FQNEAQ (reference sequence). CDR3 coding DNA: TGTGCCAGCAGCTTTGGACAGGGGGCTGTCAATGAGCAGTTCTTC. Residues: CASSFGQGAVNEQFF.

The chain links TRBV7-9 to TRBJ2-1, with 11 nucleotides matching TRBD2. Per germline, CDR1 SEHNR and CDR2 FQNEAQ (reference sequence). The V gene end was trimmed by 1 base and the J gene end by 5 bases; junction bases not matched to a gene: 1. The CDR3 contains 15 residues. In DNA, the CDR3 is TGTGCCAGCAGCTTAGAACTAGCGGGAGACAATGAGCAGTTCTTC. It specifies CASSLELAGDNEQFF. The complete variable domain, with remaining parts taken from reference TRBV7-9 and TRBJ2-1, reads DTGVSQNPRHKITKRGQNVTFRCDPISEHNRLYWYRQTLGQGPEFLTYFQNEAQLEKSRLLSDRFSAERPKGSFSTLEIQRTEQGDSAMYLCASSLELAGDNEQFFGPGTRLTVL.

The chain is built from TRBV13 and TRBJ2-2, with TRBD2 matching over 8 bases. This CDR3 has 14 amino acids. CDR1 is PRHDT and CDR2 is FYEKMQ in the germline V gene (reference sequence). Germline trimming cut 5 bases from V and 7 bases from J; bases unmatched to any gene: 6. CDR3 in amino acids: CASSEGLDGGELFF. CDR3 nucleotides: TGTGCCAGCAGCGAGGGACTAGATGGCGGGGAGCTGTTTTTT.

The rearrangement uses TRBV4-1 and TRBJ2-1; 7 positions match TRBD1. CDR3 length: 14 amino acids. CDR1 is MGHRA, CDR2 YSYEKL, per germline. V shed 4 bases and J 5 bases; nucleotides not matched to a gene: 5. CDR3 nucleotides: TGCGCCAGCAGCCCATTCCAGGGGGACAATGAGCAGTTCTTC. Translation: CASSPFQGDNEQFF.

The chain is built from TRBV6-4 and TRBJ2-1, with 9 bases identical to TRBD1. The CDR3 runs 15 residues. The ends lost 2 bases at V and 3 bases at J; junction bases unmatched: 2. Germline assignment: CDR1 MRHNA and CDR2 SNTAGT. Written as DNA, the CDR3 is TGTGCCAGCAGTGACCCGGGACAGGGCTACAATGAGCAGTTCTTC. Residues: CASSDPGQGYNEQFF.

V is TRBV19 and J is TRBJ1-1; a possible D gene is TRBD1 (5 bases). The CDR3 spans 13 residues. V lost 3 bases and J lost 4, with 9 bases in between. Germline CDR1 reads LNHDA; CDR2 reads SQIVND (reference sequence). The CDR3 DNA is TGTGCCAGTAGTATGTCCGGGGGCACTGAAGCTTTCTTT. Its protein product is CASSMSGGTEAFF.

The V call is TRBV28, the J call TRBJ2-5, with D possibly matching TRBD2 (5 bases). Germline V gene data show CDR1 as MDHEN and CDR2 as SYDVKM. Trimming left V 3 bases short and J 4 bases short, with 9 bases between. This CDR3 contains 13 residues. The CDR3 protein is CASSFPGIETQYF. CDR3 in DNA: TGTGCCAGCAGTTTTCCGGGAATAGAGACCCAGTACTTC.

This chain connects TRBV29-1 to TRBJ2-1; TRBD1 matches at 11 bases. The germline CDR1 and CDR2 sequences are SQVTM and ANQGSEA. The V gene end was trimmed by 6 bases and the J gene end by 6 bases; junction bases not matched to a gene: 4. This CDR3 has 13 residues. CDR3 loop: CSVPGQGGNEQFF. CDR3 bases: TGCAGCGTCCCGGGACAGGGGGGCAATGAGCAGTTCTTC.

The chain has TRBV9 and TRBJ1-2; 7 bases line up with TRBD1. Germline values: CDR1 SGDLS, CDR2 YYNGEE. The V segment lost 4 bases and the J segment 3 bases; nucleotides outside the gene matches: 12. The CDR3 spans 16 residues. The CDR3 DNA reads TGTGCCAGCAGCATAGGTGATGGGGACAGTCACTATGGCTACACCTTC. Its protein product is CASSIGDGDSHYGYTF.

The V and J genes are TRBV5-5 and TRBJ1-1, with D possibly matching TRBD1 (5 bases). CDR1 SGHKS and CDR2 YYEKEE come from the germline V gene (reference sequence). The ends were cut back, 4 bases at V and 8 bases at J, with 9 bases in the middle. This CDR3 has 11 amino acids. The CDR3 spells CASSLRTEAFF. The CDR3 DNA sequence: TGTGCCAGCAGCCTAAGGACAGAAGCTTTCTTT.

The chain carries TRBV13 and TRBJ1-2; 8 positions agree with TRBD1. The V and J ends lost 0 bases and 3 bases, in that order; junction bases with no gene match: 6. The germline V gene encodes CDR1 PRHDT and CDR2 FYEKMQ (reference sequence). This CDR3 is built from 16 residues. As DNA, the CDR3 is TGTGCCAGCAGCTTAGGCCTACAGGGGGGGGACTATGGCTACACCTTC. Protein sequence: CASSLGLQGGDYGYTF.

This clone was recorded once. The chain employs TRBV5-1 and TRBJ2-5; 11 nucleotides align to TRBD1. The V gene end was trimmed by 3 bases and the J gene end by 2 bases; junction bases not matched to a gene: 9. CDR1 is SGHRS, CDR2 YFSETQ, per germline. The CDR3 extends over 17 amino acids. As DNA, the CDR3 is TGCGCCAGCAGCTACCCATCGGACAGGGGGCAACAAGAGACCCAGTACTTC. This gives the protein CASSYPSDRGQQETQYF.

This clone was counted once. In DNA form, the CDR3 reads TGTGCCAGCAGCGTAGAGGGCGGGAGTATCACGCAGTATTTT. Translating it yields CASSVEGGSITQYF. The chain recombines TRBV9 with TRBJ2-3, with 7 positions matching TRBD2. The CDR3 is 14 amino acids. Germline-derived CDR1 and CDR2 are SGDLS and YYNGEE. V lost 0 bases to trimming and J lost 9 bases; unmatched junction nucleotides: 7.

The chain is built from TRBV7-3 and TRBJ2-3; TRBD2 matches at 10 bases. The CDR3 loop spans 18 amino acids. Per germline, CDR1 SGHTA and CDR2 FQGTGA. J lost 3 bases, V lost 5 bases, and 14 bases had no gene match. The chain's CDR3 is CASSQEITAGGPTDTQYF. DNA of the CDR3: TGTGCCAGCAGCCAGGAGATTACAGCGGGAGGGCCGACAGATACGCAGTATTTT. Full variable domain (outside the CDR3, taken from reference TRBV7-3 and TRBJ2-3): GAGVSQTPSNKVTEKGKYVELRCDPISGHTALYWYRQSLGQGPEFLIYFQGTGAADDSGLPNDRFFAVRPEGSVSTLKIQRTERGDSAVYLCASSQEITAGGPTDTQYFGPGTRLTVL.

The chain links TRBV27 to TRBJ2-7; the D gene is possibly TRBD2 (6 bases). CDR3 length: 13 residues. The germline CDR1 and CDR2 sequences are MNHEY and SMNVEV (reference sequence). The V end was cut by 5 bases, the J end by 5 bases, with 13 bases between. CDR3 sequence: CASSPGTSNEQYF. CDR3 DNA: TGTGCCAGCAGTCCCGGGACTTCCAACGAGCAGTACTTC.

The chain carries TRBV11-2 and TRBJ2-5; 10 bases line up with TRBD2. Germline CDR1 reads SGHAT; CDR2 reads FQNNGV. J was trimmed by 0 bases and V by 5 bases; bases with no gene match: 9. The CDR3 is made up of 17 amino acids. DNA for the CDR3: TGTGCCAGCAGCCCTACAGGGACTAGCGTTTACCAAGAGACCCAGTACTTC. Amino acid sequence: CASSPTGTSVYQETQYF.

The rearrangement uses TRBV28 and TRBJ2-5; tentative D call: TRBD2 (5 bases). From germline, CDR1 is MDHEN and CDR2 SYDVKM. There are 14 residues in the CDR3. V lost 4 bases, J lost 5 bases, and 14 bases lay in between. The CDR3 bases are TGTGCCAGCAGTTCCGGGATCAGCAGGGAGACCCAGTACTTC. Its protein product is CASSSGISRETQYF.

The chain combines TRBV5-4 with TRBJ2-7; TRBD2 agrees at 7 bases. With 0 bases clipped from V and 3 bases from J, the junction kept 0 bases outside the gene matches. This CDR3 spans 13 amino acids. Germline CDR1 reads SGHNT; CDR2 reads YYREEE (reference sequence). The CDR3 is CASSLGGGYEQYF. As DNA, the CDR3 is TGTGCCAGCAGCTTGGGCGGGGGCTACGAGCAGTACTTC.

The chain has TRBV28 and TRBJ2-7, with a weak D call TRBD1 (6 bases). Trimming took off 7 bases at V and 3 bases at J, with 16 bases between the two ends. Germline CDR1 and CDR2: MDHEN and SYDVKM. The CDR3 contains 14 residues. The CDR3 loop is CASTRQALVYEQYF. CDR3 DNA sequence: TGTGCCAGCACACGACAGGCTCTTGTCTACGAGCAGTACTTC.

J is TRBJ2-7 and V is TRBV6-1, with a tentative D call TRBD2 (6 bases). The germline gives CDR1 MNHNS, CDR2 SASEGT. V lost 2 bases and J lost 0, with 20 bases in between. CDR3 length: 18 residues. The CDR3 reads CASSEPNLGGKASYEQYF. CDR3 DNA: TGTGCCAGCAGTGAACCGAACCTTGGAGGGAAAGCCTCCTACGAGCAGTACTTC.

The chain employs TRBV4-1 and TRBJ2-2; 9 nucleotides line up with TRBD1. The CDR3 is 16 residues long. Germline V lookup: CDR1 MGHRA, CDR2 YSYEKL. After removal of 4 bases from V and 4 bases from J, the junction contained 7 bases not matched to a gene. The CDR3 DNA is TGCGCCAGCAGCCTTAGACAGGGGGAGGGCACCGGGGAGCTGTTTTTT. Encoded protein: CASSLRQGEGTGELFF.

The chain has TRBV27 and TRBJ2-5; 12 bases are shared with TRBD2. The length of the CDR3 is 14 residues. Germline V CDR1 and CDR2: MNHEY, SMNVEV (reference sequence). V was clipped by 3 bases and J by 5 bases; unmatched bases: 1. The CDR3 nucleotides are TGTGCCAGCAGTTTCGGACTAGCGGGGGAGACCCAGTACTTC. Translated, it gives CASSFGLAGETQYF.